A single sample is the source of the 25 T cell receptor beta chains below, sequenced in a study of T cells in Graves' hyperthyroidism and ophthalmopathy. From RNA transcripts, TCR beta CDR3 regions were amplified. The HTBI primer set was used in a first-round RT-PCR of the TCR CDR3. Each CDR3 protein gets one entry after TCRdb re-called the multiplex PCR reads with MiXCR. Of 600,000 to 900,000 distinct CDR3 sequences listed, approximately 16% are singletons. Sequencing was done on a sample of blood. These TCRs come from a man between 18 and 35 years old with Graves' hyperthyroidism.

V usage is TRBV7-9 and J usage is TRBJ2-7; 9 bases match TRBD1. The CDR3 is 15 amino acids. V dropped 5 bases and J dropped 5; count of bases not matched to a gene: 10. Germline values: CDR1 SEHNR, CDR2 FQNEAQ (reference sequence). CDR3 residues: CASSPLGQGGHEQYF. The CDR3 nucleotides are TGTGCCAGCAGCCCCCTGGGACAGGGAGGACACGAGCAGTACTTC. Full variable domain (missing parts from reference TRBV7-9 and TRBJ2-7): DTGVSQNPRHKITKRGQNVTFRCDPISEHNRLYWYRQTLGQGPEFLTYFQNEAQLEKSRLLSDRFSAERPKGSFSTLEIQRTEQGDSAMYLCASSPLGQGGHEQYFGPGTRLTVT.

The V gene is TRBV28, the J gene TRBJ2-1; 12 bases line up with TRBD2. V gave up 3 bases and J gave up 5 bases; unmatched junction bases: 5. Per the germline V gene, CDR1 is MDHEN and CDR2 is SYDVKM. This CDR3 has 16 residues. The CDR3 region has the DNA TGTGCCAGCAGTTTGCTAGCGGGAGGGGCCAACAATGAGCAGTTCTTC. Its protein is CASSLLAGGANNEQFF.

This sequence joins TRBV12-3 or TRBV12-4 and TRBJ2-2, with a weak D call TRBD1 (6 bases). The CDR3 runs to 16 residues. Deletions cut 5 bases from V and 0 bases from J, with 13 bases between. CDR3 in DNA: TGTGCCAGCAGTCGCGCCGGGACACCGAACACCGGGGAGCTGTTTTTT. Amino acids: CASSRAGTPNTGELFF.

The rearrangement uses TRBV28 and TRBJ2-7; either TRBD1 or TRBD2 may fit D (5 bases each). CDR3 length equals 12 residues. The germline V gene has CDR1 MDHEN and CDR2 SYDVKM. Trimming removed 2 bases at V and 9 bases at J, with 11 bases between. The DNA of the CDR3 is TGTGCCAGCAGTTTACCCGGGACGGGGCAGTACTTC. It translates to CASSLPGTGQYF. The variable domain in full, with the rest retrieved from reference TRBV28 and TRBJ2-7, is DVKVTQSSRYLVKRTGEKVFLECVQDMDHENMFWYRQDPGLGLRLIYFSYDVKMKEKGDIPEGYSVSREKKERFSLILESASTNQTSMYLCASSLPGTGQYFGPGTRLTVT.

The V call is TRBV10-3, the J call TRBJ2-7; D uncertain. CDR3 length: 12 residues. V lost 7 bases, J lost 0 bases, and 7 bases lay in between. Germline V lookup: CDR1 ENHRY, CDR2 SYGVKD. The CDR3 DNA follows: TGTGCCATCAAGTCGAGCTCCTACGAGCAGTACTTC. Protein sequence: CAIKSSSYEQYF.

There are a few counts of this clonotype. J is TRBJ2-5 and V is TRBV19; 9 bases are shared with TRBD2. Germline CDR1 reads LNHDA; CDR2 reads SQIVND (reference sequence). Germline trimming cut 3 bases from V and 4 bases from J; bases unmatched to any gene: 6. CDR3 length equals 15 residues. CDR3 protein: CASSMTSGQGETQYF. CDR3 DNA sequence: TGTGCCAGTAGTATGACTAGCGGTCAAGGAGAGACCCAGTACTTC.

At least ten counts were recorded for this clonotype. The chain uses TRBV6-5 and TRBJ2-1; D call uncertain. CDR1 MNHEY and CDR2 SVGAGI come from the germline V gene. This CDR3 is built from 12 residues. The germline V and J ends were trimmed by 4 bases and 8 bases, with 9 bases remaining between them. The CDR3 spells CASSLKADEQFF. CDR3 DNA: TGTGCCAGCAGTTTAAAGGCCGATGAGCAGTTCTTC.

This clonotype was counted many times. The chain links TRBV6-1 to TRBJ1-1; the D is unclear. V was shortened by 7 bases and J by 8 bases, with 11 bases between the two germline ends. Germline V gene sequence: CDR1 MNHNS, CDR2 SASEGT. The CDR3 length is 11 residues. This CDR3 reads CASTNGAEAFF. The CDR3 bases are TGTGCCAGCACAAACGGCGCCGAAGCTTTCTTT.

This clonotype showed up many times. V usage is TRBV7-2 and J usage is TRBJ2-3; TRBD2 might be the D (6 bases). The CDR3 sequence is 15 residues long. Germline values: CDR1 SGHTA, CDR2 FQGNSA. The germline V and J ends were trimmed by 6 bases and 2 bases, with 15 bases remaining between them. The CDR3 loop reads CASRPGGRDTDTQYF. The DNA of the CDR3 is TGTGCCAGCAGGCCCGGTGGGCGGGACACAGATACGCAGTATTTT.

This clonotype was counted a single time. V gene TRBV5-4 combines with J gene TRBJ2-1; D may be TRBD2 (5 bases). In germline, CDR1 is SGHNT, CDR2 YYREEE (reference sequence). V was shortened by 4 bases and J by 7 bases, with 12 bases between the two germline ends. The CDR3 is 13 residues long. The CDR3 DNA sequence: TGTGCCAGCAGCCCCATTAGCGCGAATGAGCAGTTCTTC. Protein sequence: CASSPISANEQFF.

Concerning this clonotype itself: A read error may be the cause here, since a much bigger clone is one base away. V gene TRBV2 combines with J gene TRBJ1-1; D perhaps matches TRBD1 (5 bases). Germline V gene data show CDR1 as SNHLY and CDR2 as FYNNEI. Trimming shortened V by 11 bases and J by 3 bases, and 16 bases separated the two germline ends. CDR3 length equals 13 residues. This CDR3 reads CASVDSGYTEAFF. CDR3 nucleotides: TGTGCCTCCGTCGACAGCGGATACACTGAAGCTTTCTTT.

This clonotype has at least ten counts. This chain links TRBV10-3 with TRBJ1-1, with D perhaps TRBD1 (6 bases). Trimming left V 4 bases short and J 4 bases short, with 10 bases between. CDR1 is ENHRY and CDR2 is SYGVKD in the germline V gene. This CDR3 is 13 amino acids long. The CDR3 here is CAISVGGLTEAFF. The CDR3 coding sequence is TGTGCCATCAGTGTAGGGGGTCTCACTGAAGCTTTCTTT.

This clonotype was observed a few times. This clone may be a read error of a much larger clone one base away. CDR3 DNA sequence: TGTGCCAGCAGTTCAGGGGGACAGGGGGCAAGGGAGCAGTACTTC. It yields the protein CASSSGGQGAREQYF. This chain links TRBV12-3 or TRBV12-4 with TRBJ2-7, with 12 bases fitting TRBD1. The CDR3 is made up of 15 amino acids. J gave up 7 bases and V 4 bases, and 8 bases lay outside the gene matches.

The J gene is TRBJ2-2, the V gene TRBV29-1; possible D gene TRBD2, 5 bases. V shed 4 bases and J shed 2 bases, with 14 bases lying between them. The CDR3 runs to 15 residues. CDR1 is SQVTM and CDR2 is ANQGSEA in the germline V gene. CDR3 sequence reads: CSVVRAGDNTGELFF. The CDR3 nucleotides read TGCAGCGTTGTGAGGGCGGGCGATAACACCGGGGAGCTGTTTTTT.

The chain has TRBV25-1 and TRBJ2-1; D is uncertain. CDR3 length: 13 residues. V lost 0 bases to trimming and J lost 8 bases, with 8 bases between them. From germline, CDR1 is MGHDK and CDR2 SYGVNS. The CDR3 protein is CASSEYAQDEQFF. The CDR3 DNA reads TGTGCCAGCAGTGAATATGCCCAGGATGAGCAGTTCTTC.

This clonotype was recorded many times. The rearrangement uses TRBV18 and TRBJ2-1, with a possible D match to TRBD2 (5 bases). The CDR3 loop spans 15 amino acids. V was pared by 2 bases and J by 2 bases, with 10 bases between. The germline gives CDR1 KGHSH, CDR2 LQKENI. The CDR3 nucleotides read TGTGCCAGCTCACCATACAGCGGTACCTACAATGAGCAGTTCTTC. Its protein product is CASSPYSGTYNEQFF.

The chain recombines TRBV30 with TRBJ1-5; D is unclear. From germline, CDR1 is GTSNPN and CDR2 SVGIG (reference sequence). The CDR3 is 13 amino acids. Between the trimmed V and J ends, which lost 2 bases and 1 base, there was a span of 6 bases. CDR3 residues: CAWSPPSNQPQHF. CDR3 nucleotide sequence: TGTGCCTGGAGTCCCCCCAGCAATCAGCCCCAGCATTTT.

V gene TRBV5-1 combines with J gene TRBJ1-1; 9 bases fit TRBD1. Germline V lookup: CDR1 SGHRS, CDR2 YFSETQ. This CDR3 region has 15 residues. V gave up 2 bases and J gave up 7 bases; unmatched junction bases: 9. The DNA for the CDR3 is TGCGCCAGCAGCTTTTCCGGGACAGGGCTAATTGAAGCTTTCTTT. Residues: CASSFSGTGLIEAFF. The full variable domain, its missing parts supplied by reference TRBV5-1 and TRBJ1-1, is KAGVTQTPRYLIKTRGQQVTLSCSPISGHRSVSWYQQTPGQGLQFLFEYFSETQRNKGNFPGRFSGRQFSNSRSEMNVSTLELGDSALYLCASSFSGTGLIEAFFGQGTRLTVV.

The chain couples TRBV29-1 to TRBJ1-2; weak D call: TRBD1 (6 bases). This CDR3 is built from 11 residues. The V end was cut by 6 bases, the J end by 8 bases, with 13 bases between. CDR1 SQVTM and CDR2 ANQGSEA come from the germline V gene. CDR3 nucleotide sequence: TGCAGCGTCCCAGGGGAGGGGGGCTACACCTTC. This codes for CSVPGEGGYTF.

At least ten counts were recorded for this clonotype. The chain has TRBV6-1 and TRBJ2-7; D is uncertain. The V end was cut by 3 bases, the J end by 0 bases, with 12 bases between. Looked up from germline, CDR1 is MNHNS and CDR2 is SASEGT. The CDR3 has 15 amino acids. The CDR3 reads CASSDWHEFSYEQYF. Here the CDR3 DNA reads TGTGCCAGCAGTGACTGGCACGAATTCTCCTACGAGCAGTACTTC.

This clonotype has ten or more counts. The chain joins TRBV2 to TRBJ1-3; D is undetermined. Deletions cut 5 bases from V and 7 bases from J, with 18 bases between. CDR3 length: 15 amino acids. Germline V CDR1 and CDR2: SNHLY, FYNNEI. The CDR3 nucleotides read TGTGCCAGCAGTAGGACTACTTCTGGCTCTAACACCATATATTTT. Protein sequence: CASSRTTSGSNTIYF.

This clonotype was counted ten times or more. The gene calls are TRBV30 and TRBJ1-1; D is undetermined. Between the trimmed V and J ends, which lost 0 bases and 1 base, there was a span of 6 bases. The CDR3 consists of 13 residues. CDR1 is GTSNPN and CDR2 is SVGIG in the germline V gene (reference sequence). This CDR3 is CAWSVEGNTEAFF. Written as DNA, the CDR3 is TGTGCCTGGAGTGTAGAGGGGAACACTGAAGCTTTCTTT.

This clonotype was seen ten or more times. The CDR3 sequence: CASSPPSGRGSDTQYF. The CDR3 DNA follows: TGTGCCAGCAGTCCACCTAGCGGGAGAGGGTCAGATACGCAGTATTTT. The chain couples TRBV2 to TRBJ2-3; TRBD2 aligns across 10 bases. The germline gives CDR1 SNHLY, CDR2 FYNNEI. The CDR3 contains 16 residues. J gave up 4 bases and V 5 bases, and 9 bases lay outside the gene matches.

This chain uses TRBV3-1 with TRBJ2-7; 7 bases agree with TRBD2. In germline, CDR1 is LGHDT, CDR2 YNNKEL (reference sequence). The CDR3 extends over 14 amino acids. Unmatched junction bases numbered 6, after V lost 4 bases and J lost 3 bases. The CDR3 protein is CASSRAGNSYEQYF. Written as DNA, the CDR3 is TGTGCCAGCAGCCGAGCGGGAAACAGCTACGAGCAGTACTTC.

The V gene is TRBV4-3, the J gene TRBJ2-1; D assignment may be TRBD1 or TRBD2 (5 bases each). Trimming pared 0 bases from V and 6 bases from J, leaving 15 bases between. Germline CDR1 reads LGHNA; CDR2 reads YSLEER. CDR3 length equals 16 residues. The CDR3 protein is CASSQDGASWGNEQFF. For the CDR3, the DNA is TGCGCCAGCAGCCAAGATGGGGCTAGCTGGGGCAATGAGCAGTTCTTC.